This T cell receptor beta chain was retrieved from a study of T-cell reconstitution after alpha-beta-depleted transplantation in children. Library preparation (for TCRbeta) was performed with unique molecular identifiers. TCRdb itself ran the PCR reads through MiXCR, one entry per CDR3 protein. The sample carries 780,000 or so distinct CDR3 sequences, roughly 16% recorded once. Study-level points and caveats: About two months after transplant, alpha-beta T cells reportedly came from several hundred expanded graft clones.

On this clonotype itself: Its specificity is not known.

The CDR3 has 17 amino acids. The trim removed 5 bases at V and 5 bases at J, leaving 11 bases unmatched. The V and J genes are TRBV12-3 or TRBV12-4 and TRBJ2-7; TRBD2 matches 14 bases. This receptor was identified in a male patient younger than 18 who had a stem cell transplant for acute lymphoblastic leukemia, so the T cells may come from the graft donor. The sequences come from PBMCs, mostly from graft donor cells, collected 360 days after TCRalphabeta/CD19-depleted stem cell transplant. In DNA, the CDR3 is TGTGCCAGCAGTGCTTTCTTCTCGGGACTAGCGGGAGACGAGCAGTACTTC. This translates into CASSAFFSGLAGDEQYF.